This entry lists 7 T cell receptor beta chains sequenced from one sample in a study of T-cell memory formation after mild COVID-19. MiXCR, applied by TCRdb to the 5' RACE reads, yields one record per CDR3 protein. The profile covers over 300,000 distinct CDR3 sequences, with 20% to 25% appearing a single time and roughly 21% taken by the ten largest. The specimen sequenced was PBMCs or a T cell subset sorted from them (not recorded which). Receptors were obtained from a man in his late teens or twenties who had mild COVID-19 (a few samples of this study predate the infection). Cell type and time point are not known.

This chain connects TRBV18 to TRBJ1-6; 8 bases map to TRBD1. From germline, CDR1 is KGHSH and CDR2 LQKENI. The J segment lost 9 bases and the V segment lost 4 bases, leaving 8 bases of the junction unmatched. The CDR3 covers 15 residues. The CDR3 is CASSRLQGDTSPLHF. CDR3 DNA: TGTGCCAGCTCACGACTACAGGGGGATACTTCACCCCTCCACTTT.

Note on this clonotype: One end of the junction is discordant with germline, which a read error may explain. This chain joins TRBV9 and TRBJ2-2; D is unresolved. The CDR3 runs to 13 residues. Germline CDR1 and CDR2: SGDLS and YYNGEE. The CDR3 sequence is CASSERRTVELFF. The CDR3 bases are TGTGCCAGCAGCGAGAGAAGGACCGTGGAGCTGTTTTTT.

This clonotype came up many times. The chain is built from TRBV20-1 and TRBJ2-1; D may correspond to TRBD1 or TRBD2 (5 bases each). The CDR3 length is 15 residues. The germline V gene has CDR1 DFQATT and CDR2 SNEGSKA (reference sequence). V shed 5 bases and J shed 2 bases, with 16 bases lying between them. The CDR3, as DNA: TGCAGTGCTTACCCCCCGGGGCTTGCCTACAATGAGCAGTTCTTC. Its translation is CSAYPPGLAYNEQFF.

In its sample, this clonotype was seen a few times. The CDR3 nucleotides are TGTGCCAGCAGTGTGGGGGGACTAGGGGCGAATGAGCAGTTCTTC. This translates into CASSVGGLGANEQFF. V gene TRBV9 combines with J gene TRBJ2-1; TRBD2 aligns across 8 bases. Germline V CDR1 and CDR2: SGDLS, YYNGEE. V shed 5 bases, J shed 7 bases, and the junction held 11 bases outside the gene matches. The CDR3 spans 15 residues.

This clonotype has more than one count but fewer than ten. CDR3 nucleotides: TGTGCCAGCTCACCCCTGGGTTTGCGGAAAATAACAAATGAAGCTTTCTTT. Encoded protein: CASSPLGLRKITNEAFF. The chain couples TRBV18 to TRBJ1-1; D not certain. Trimming removed 3 bases from V and 7 bases from J, with 24 bases in between. The CDR3 totals 17 residues. Germline assignment: CDR1 KGHSH and CDR2 LQKENI.

This chain links TRBV10-2 with TRBJ1-5; no clear D. Per the germline V gene, CDR1 is WSHSY and CDR2 is SAAADI. This CDR3 spans 13 amino acids. The germline V and J ends were trimmed by 2 bases and 7 bases, with 9 bases remaining between them. CDR3 loop: CASSEGQGQPQHF. The CDR3 region has the DNA TGCGCCAGCAGTGAGGGTCAAGGACAGCCCCAGCATTTT.

The V and J genes are TRBV28 and TRBJ2-3; D remains ambiguous. The length of the CDR3 is 13 residues. Germline assignment: CDR1 MDHEN and CDR2 SYDVKM. The ends were cut back, 6 bases at V and 2 bases at J, with 9 bases in the middle. This CDR3 reads CASSTRATDTQYF. As DNA, the CDR3 is TGTGCCAGCAGCACTCGTGCCACAGATACGCAGTATTTT.